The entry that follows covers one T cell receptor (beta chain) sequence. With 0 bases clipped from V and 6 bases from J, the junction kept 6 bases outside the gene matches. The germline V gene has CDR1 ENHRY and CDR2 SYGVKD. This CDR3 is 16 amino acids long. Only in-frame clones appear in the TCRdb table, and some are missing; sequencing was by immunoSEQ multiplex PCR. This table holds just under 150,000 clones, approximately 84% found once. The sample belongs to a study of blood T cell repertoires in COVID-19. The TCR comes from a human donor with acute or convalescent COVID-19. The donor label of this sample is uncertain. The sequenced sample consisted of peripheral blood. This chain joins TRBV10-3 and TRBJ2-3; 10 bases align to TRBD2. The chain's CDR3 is CAISESPSGGEDTQYF. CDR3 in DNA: TGTGCCATCAGTGAGTCGCCTAGCGGGGGTGAGGATACGCAGTATTTT.